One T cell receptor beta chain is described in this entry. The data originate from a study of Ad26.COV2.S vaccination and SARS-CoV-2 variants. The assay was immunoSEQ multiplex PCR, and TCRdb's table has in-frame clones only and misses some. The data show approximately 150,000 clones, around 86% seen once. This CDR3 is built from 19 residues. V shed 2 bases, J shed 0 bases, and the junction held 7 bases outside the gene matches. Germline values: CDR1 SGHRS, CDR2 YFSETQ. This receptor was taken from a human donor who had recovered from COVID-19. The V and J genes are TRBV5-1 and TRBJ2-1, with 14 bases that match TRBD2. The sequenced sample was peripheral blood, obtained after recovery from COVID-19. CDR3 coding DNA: TGCGCCAGCAGCTTACCGGGACTAGCGGGGGCCCGCTCCTACAATGAGCAGTTCTTC. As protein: CASSLPGLAGARSYNEQFF.